This TCR beta chain derives from a study of shared clonotypes between healthy human individuals. Study-wide results and limits: Sampling used blood alone; tissue repertoires probably differ.

On this clone itself: Its antigen is undetermined.

The CDR3 extends over 14 amino acids. From germline, CDR1 is KGHSH and CDR2 LQKENI. The germline V and J ends were trimmed by 3 bases and 4 bases, with 12 bases remaining between them. TCRdb's copy holds only in-frame clones and misses some; the assay was immunoSEQ multiplex PCR. The table has roughly 1,500,000 clones, 98% seen once. The J gene is TRBJ2-5, the V gene TRBV18, with D unclear. The specimen sequenced was naive CD4+ T cells sorted from blood. As for subset: CD45RA+ positively selected. The TCR comes from a man between 25 and 39 years old in good health. Written as DNA, the CDR3 is TGTGCCAGCTCACCCTCCCCGGCCTTAGAGACCCAGTACTTC. Protein sequence: CASSPSPALETQYF. Looking up the rest from reference TRBV18 and TRBJ2-5 gives the full variable domain: NAGVMQNPRHLVRRRGQEARLRCSPMKGHSHVYWYRQLPEEGLKFMVYLQKENIIDESGMPKERFSAEFPKEGPSILRIQQVVRGDSAAYFCASSPSPALETQYFGPGTRLLVL.